One T cell receptor (beta chain) is described in this entry. What it recognizes is unknown. The assay was immunoSEQ multiplex PCR, and TCRdb's table has in-frame clones only and misses some. The sample lists approximately 35,000 clones, 75% to 90% occurring once. The data originate from a study of radiotherapy plus CTLA-4 blockade in lung cancer. Study findings and constraints: Tumor-origin TCR clones grew in blood after radiotherapy plus ipilimumab.

Germline CDR1 KGHSH, CDR2 LQKENI. With V trimmed by 3 bases and J by 4 bases, 4 bases remained unmatched. The CDR3 loop spans 14 amino acids. Focal radiation and CTLA-4 blockade (ipilimumab) were tested in chemo-refractory metastatic non-small-cell lung cancer patients. This receptor was taken from a human donor with non-small cell lung cancer who had stable disease on radiotherapy plus ipilimumab. The source was peripheral blood, collected from a patient treated with radiotherapy plus ipilimumab. V is TRBV18 and J is TRBJ2-3; 7 nucleotides line up with TRBD1. CDR3 region: CASSPNRGSDTQYF. CDR3 DNA sequence: TGTGCCAGCTCACCTAACAGGGGATCAGATACGCAGTATTTT.